The 17 T cell receptor beta chains below come from one sample, sequenced in a study of T-cell reconstitution after alpha-beta-depleted transplantation in children. Molecular barcoding with unique molecular identifiers was used for the TCRbeta library. TCRdb reanalysed the PCR reads using MiXCR and keeps one entry per CDR3 protein. The table lists around 240,000 distinct CDR3 sequences, 7.5% to 10% of them singletons. The sequencing here drew on PBMCs from the stem cell graft donor, taken from the stem cell graft. Receptors originate from a human donor who donated a stem cell graft to a child with SCID.

This clonotype was recorded many times. J is TRBJ2-7 and V is TRBV12-3 or TRBV12-4; TRBD1 matches at 7 bases. This CDR3 region has 14 residues. V gave up 6 bases and J gave up 3 bases; unmatched junction bases: 8. This CDR3 reads CASSLGTADYEQYF. CDR3 in DNA: TGTGCCAGCAGCCTGGGGACAGCGGACTACGAGCAGTACTTC.

This clonotype was seen ten or more times. The chain uses TRBV29-1 and TRBJ1-1; unclear D gene. The CDR3 runs to 13 residues. The V gene lost 8 bases and the J gene lost 0 bases, with 13 bases spanning the gap. The germline gives CDR1 SQVTM, CDR2 ANQGSEA. Here the CDR3 reads CSPRLAMNTEAFF. The CDR3 DNA reads TGCAGCCCTAGATTGGCCATGAACACTGAAGCTTTCTTT.

This clonotype was observed many times. The V call is TRBV18, the J call TRBJ2-3; TRBD1 agrees at 7 bases. CDR3 length equals 15 residues. The J segment lost 4 bases and the V segment lost 6 bases, leaving 10 bases of the junction unmatched. The germline V gene has CDR1 KGHSH and CDR2 LQKENI. This CDR3 is CASSGRGSLSDTQYF. The DNA for the CDR3 is TGTGCCAGCTCGGGCAGGGGGTCATTGTCAGATACGCAGTATTTT. Using reference TRBV18 and TRBJ2-3 for the parts outside the CDR3, the full variable domain is NAGVMQNPRHLVRRRGQEARLRCSPMKGHSHVYWYRQLPEEGLKFMVYLQKENIIDESGMPKERFSAEFPKEGPSILRIQQVVRGDSAAYFCASSGRGSLSDTQYFGPGTRLTVL.

This clonotype occurred many times. The rearrangement links TRBV5-6 to TRBJ1-6; the D gene is possibly TRBD1 (5 bases). The V end was cut by 0 bases, the J end by 3 bases, with 13 bases between. The length of the CDR3 is 17 residues. Germline V lookup: CDR1 SGHDT, CDR2 YYEEEE. CDR3 in DNA: TGTGCCAGCAGCTTGGGTCGTGGGGGATTCTATAATTCACCCCTCCACTTT. It translates to CASSLGRGGFYNSPLHF.

This clonotype has ten or more counts. The gene calls are TRBV5-1 and TRBJ2-3; 7 bases map to TRBD1. With 4 bases clipped from V and 12 bases from J, the junction kept 17 bases outside the gene matches. CDR1 and CDR2 (germline): SGHRS, YFSETQ. The CDR3 totals 15 residues. CDR3 amino acids: CASSVVRTGAGAQYF. CDR3 nucleotides: TGCGCCAGCAGCGTGGTAAGGACAGGAGCTGGTGCTCAGTATTTT.

This clonotype was detected many times. This chain links TRBV12-3 or TRBV12-4 with TRBJ1-6; 10 bases align to TRBD1. V gave up 5 bases and J gave up 8 bases; unmatched junction bases: 3. This CDR3 is 14 amino acids long. The CDR3 region has the DNA TGTGCCAGCAGTCCCGGGACAGGGGATTCACCCCTCCACTTT. Translation: CASSPGTGDSPLHF.

This clonotype was detected many times. The V call is TRBV5-1, the J call TRBJ2-2, with no clear D. This CDR3 is built from 14 residues. Looked up from germline, CDR1 is SGHRS and CDR2 is YFSETQ. Deletions cut 0 bases from V and 8 bases from J, with 11 bases between. CDR3 sequence (DNA): TGCGCCAGCAGCTTGGTCCAAACGGAGGGGGAGCTGTTTTTT. This gives the protein CASSLVQTEGELFF.

This clonotype came up many times. The rearrangement joins TRBV27 to TRBJ1-5; D gene unclear. This CDR3 region has 15 residues. CDR1 and CDR2 (germline): MNHEY, SMNVEV (reference sequence). V was cut by 4 bases and J by 7 bases, with 17 bases left in between. CDR3 bases: TGTGCCAGCAGTTCCCCTGGGGAGGGCGGGCAGCCCCAGCATTTT. This sequence encodes CASSSPGEGGQPQHF.

This clonotype was seen at least ten times. This chain joins TRBV6-2 or TRBV6-3 and TRBJ2-7; TRBD1 might be the D (6 bases). The CDR3 contains 13 residues. From germline, CDR1 is MNHEY and CDR2 SVGEGT. V was pared by 9 bases and J by 0 bases, with 12 bases between. In DNA, the CDR3 is TGTGCCAGTACTGACAGGAGCTCCTACGAGCAGTACTTC. It encodes CASTDRSSYEQYF.

This clonotype was counted ten times or more. V is TRBV5-1 and J is TRBJ1-1, with D unresolved. CDR1 and CDR2 from the germline V gene are SGHRS and YFSETQ. The CDR3 runs 15 residues. V was cut by 0 bases and J by 1 base, with 10 bases left in between. The CDR3 here is CASSLGAVPNTEAFF. In nucleotides, the CDR3 is TGCGCCAGCAGCTTGGGGGCGGTGCCGAACACTGAAGCTTTCTTT.

This clonotype was counted ten times or more. The J gene is TRBJ2-7, the V gene TRBV19, with D perhaps matching TRBD1 (5 bases). V dropped 4 bases and J dropped 7 bases, with 11 bases sitting between them. Germline assignment: CDR1 LNHDA and CDR2 SQIVND (reference sequence). The CDR3 consists of 12 residues. CDR3 DNA sequence: TGTGCCAGTAGTAACTTGGACAATGAGCAGTACTTC. It codes for CASSNLDNEQYF.

The table lists this clonotype with many counts. This sequence joins TRBV12-3 or TRBV12-4 and TRBJ1-2; TRBD1 might be the D (5 bases). The CDR3 length is 13 residues. Trimming took 5 bases from V and 2 from J, leaving 9 bases between them. The CDR3 sequence: CASSPDTNYGYTF. CDR3 bases: TGTGCCAGCAGTCCGGACACCAACTATGGCTACACCTTC.

This clonotype was seen at least ten times. This chain connects TRBV5-1 to TRBJ1-4; D possibly corresponds to TRBD1 (5 bases). Per germline, CDR1 SGHRS and CDR2 YFSETQ. This CDR3 spans 16 amino acids. V dropped 7 bases and J dropped 0 bases, with 16 bases sitting between them. CDR3 DNA: TGCGCCAGCTCCACGGGACGGGGGGCAACTAATGAAAAACTGTTTTTT. Its protein is CASSTGRGATNEKLFF.

This clonotype was seen more than once but under ten times. The chain joins TRBV4-1 to TRBJ1-5; D is undetermined. Germline V lookup: CDR1 MGHRA, CDR2 YSYEKL. The V end was cut by 3 bases, the J end by 10 bases, with 19 bases between. The CDR3 extends over 15 amino acids. CDR3 protein: CASSQAQPHKGPQHF. CDR3 DNA: TGCGCCAGCAGCCAGGCGCAGCCGCACAAGGGACCCCAGCATTTT.

This clonotype was observed at least ten times. The V gene is TRBV3-1, the J gene TRBJ1-5; TRBD1 is a possible D gene (5 bases). Germline assignment: CDR1 LGHDT and CDR2 YNNKEL (reference sequence). Trimming stripped 3 bases from V and 6 bases from J, with 6 bases between. The length of the CDR3 is 12 residues. This CDR3 is CASSQGLQPQHF. The DNA for the CDR3 is TGTGCCAGCAGCCAGGGACTTCAGCCCCAGCATTTT.

This sequence joins TRBV20-1 and TRBJ1-1, with D uncertain. CDR3 length: 13 residues. V was shortened by 3 bases and J by 1 base, with 9 bases between the two germline ends. The V gene's germline CDR1 is DFQATT and CDR2 SNEGSKA (reference sequence). The CDR3 reads CSARRAGNTEAFF. CDR3 DNA: TGCAGTGCTAGGAGGGCAGGGAACACTGAAGCTTTCTTT.

Ten or more counts support this clonotype. The chain links TRBV10-2 to TRBJ2-2; TRBD1 or TRBD2 may be the D gene (6 bases each). The germline V and J ends were trimmed by 8 bases and 2 bases, with 15 bases remaining between them. Germline lookup yields CDR1 WSHSY and CDR2 SAAADI. The CDR3 spans 15 residues. The CDR3 region is CASSLGGFNTGELFF. The CDR3 DNA reads as TGCGCCAGCTCCCTGGGGGGCTTCAACACCGGGGAGCTGTTTTTT.